This T cell receptor (gamma chain) was retrieved from a study of fetal and pediatric gammadelta thymocytes (dated by TCRdb to between 2021 and 2022). Study-wide context: The bulk gammadelta thymocyte repertoires, which combined previously published data with newly generated, unpublished data, were used to reinforce a single-cell study of gammadelta thymocyte development. A total of approximately 10 subjects, comprising 3 fetal thymus donors and 7 pediatric thymus donors, were covered by the bulk gammadelta thymocyte repertoire set. Previously published data (refs 27,28) and unpublished data were combined in the bulk gammadelta thymocyte repertoires. To increase subject numbers and strengthen the CDR3 publicity analysis, bulk TCR repertoire data were added.

Thymocytes were stained with Zombie NIR viability dye plus antibodies to CD3 (UCHT1), TCRgammadelta (11F2), TCRVgamma9 (IMMU360) and TCRVdelta2 (IMMU389). TRD and TRG CDR3 repertoires were generated in bulk, separately, from sorted Vgamma9Vdelta2 and nonVgamma9Vdelta2 gammadelta thymocytes obtained from human fetal and pediatric thymuses. Children undergoing cardiac surgery in Belgium were the source of the pediatric thymus tissue. The pediatric thymus donors in the study ranged in age from roughly 1 to 11 years. Thymic cell suspensions were made from fetal and post-natal thymuses as previously described. NonVgamma9Vdelta2 thymocytes were sorted as CD3+ gammadeltaTCR+ cells that did not have the Vgamma9+Vdelta2+ phenotype. A FACS Aria III cell sorter (BD Biosciences) was used for cell sorting. Here V drops 4 bases and J drops 3 bases, and the junction holds 8 bases not matched to any gene. From the cysteine up to the phenylalanine, the CDR3 has a length of 15 residues. Only the CDR3 part of the read is kept: 45 bases, read in frame from the first base. From the germline V gene (reference sequence), CDR1 is GITISATS and CDR2 is ISYDGTV.

In its sample, this clone was seen a few times. The specificity of this receptor is unknown. The protein TCRdb lists belongs to a much larger clone and differs from this DNA's translation at residue 8, which points to a read error; the protein shown is made from the DNA. TCRdb records Illumina MiSeq as the sequencer. Turning to the authors' computational methods: For publicity analysis, the Vgamma9Vdelta2 and nonVgamma9Vdelta2 bulk CDR3 files were merged for each subject into one combined repertoire per subject. Using base R and dplyr, each CDR3 amino acid sequence was checked across 9 single-cell datasets and about 10 bulk repertoires to give a publicity score ranging from 0 to 19. In TCRdb, clones were called once more from the public reads by CATT, and rows of identical DNA were later combined. The V and J calls and clone size come from TCRdb's table, not from the authors' own analysis. This sample lists some 220 gamma-chain clones; around 3% were detected once. In total, the top ten clones hold 71% of the sample.

Overall study outcomes, separate from this receptor: Compared with post-natal repertoires, fetal gammadelta thymocyte repertoires were previously reported to be enriched for TRDV2, TRGV8 and TRGV9 usage, low N additions and public CDR3s.

Sequenced material: non-Vgamma9Vdelta2 gamma-delta T cells from the thymus. The sample's cell subset or site label, in plain terms: CD3+gammadeltaTCR+ thymocytes not co-expressing Vgamma9 and Vdelta2. The chain couples TRGV9 to TRGJP1. No J gene was available from TCRdb, and it was assigned here by a germline match of the DNA. This receptor was taken from a child who underwent cardiac surgery and was recorded as healthy. The CDR3 reads CALWDVNATGWFKIF. The nucleotide sequence is given as TGTGCCTTGTGGGACGTAAATGCCACTGGTTGGTTCAAGATATTT.